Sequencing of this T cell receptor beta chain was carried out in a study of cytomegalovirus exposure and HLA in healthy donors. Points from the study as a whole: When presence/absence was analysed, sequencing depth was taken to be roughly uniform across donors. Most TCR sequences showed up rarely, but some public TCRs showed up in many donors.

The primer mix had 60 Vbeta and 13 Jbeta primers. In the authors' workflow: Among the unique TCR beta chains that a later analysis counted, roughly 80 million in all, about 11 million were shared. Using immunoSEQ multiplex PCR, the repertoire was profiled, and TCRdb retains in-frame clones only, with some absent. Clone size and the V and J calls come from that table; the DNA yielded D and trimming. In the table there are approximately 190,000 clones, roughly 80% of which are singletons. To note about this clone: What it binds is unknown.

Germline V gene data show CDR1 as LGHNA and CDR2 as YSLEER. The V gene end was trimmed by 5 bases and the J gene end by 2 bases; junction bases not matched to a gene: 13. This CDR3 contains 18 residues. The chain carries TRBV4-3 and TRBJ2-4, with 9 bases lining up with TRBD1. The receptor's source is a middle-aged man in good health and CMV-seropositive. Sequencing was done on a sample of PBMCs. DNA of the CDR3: TGCGCCAGCAGCTTAAGTCCCGGGACAGGGAGAACCAAAAACATTCAGTACTTC. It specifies CASSLSPGTGRTKNIQYF.